Listed below are T cell receptor beta chains from one sample, sequenced in a study of regulatory T cells in long-lasting Graves disease. TCRdb passed the multiplex PCR reads through MiXCR, listing each CDR3 protein once. The sample yields 360,000 or so distinct CDR3 sequences, less than 30% seen once. Sequenced here: peripheral blood mononuclear cells (PBMCs), sampled when the disease was refractory, from a patient treated with antithyroid drugs. The receptors originated from a woman in her forties with Graves disease. CDR3s include the opening cysteine and the closing phenylalanine or tryptophan. D genes are given only for firm matches. Size tells how often a clone was seen (once, few, many) or the class of an expanded clone, and some rows leave it out.

CDR3 protein	CDR3 DNA	D gene	V gene	J gene	clone size
CSATRGGGTNEKLFF	TGCAGTGCTACCCGCGGGGGCGGAACTAATGAAAAACTGTTTTTT	.	TRBV20-1	TRBJ1-4	.
CATLHRDSYEQYF	TGTGCCACCCTACACCGGGACAGCTACGAGCAGTACTTC	TRBD1	TRBV6-1	TRBJ2-7	.
CASSVVGSTQETQYF	TGTGCCAGCAGCGTAGTTGGGTCCACGCAGGAGACCCAGTACTTC	.	TRBV9	TRBJ2-5	few
CASSLVRVQETQYF	TGTGCCAGCAGTTTAGTCAGGGTACAAGAGACCCAGTACTTC	.	TRBV12-3/TRBV12-4	TRBJ2-5	many
CASSLPYRGLMETQYF	TGTGCCAGCAGCCTCCCCTACAGGGGTCTAATGGAGACCCAGTACTTC	TRBD1	TRBV6-2/TRBV6-3	TRBJ2-5	.
CSAGSGPSGTVYEQYF	TGCAGTGCTGGAAGCGGACCTAGCGGAACCGTCTACGAGCAGTACTTC	TRBD2	TRBV20-1	TRBJ2-7	few
CASSFGDRAVRGYTF	TGTGCCAGCAGTTTCGGAGACAGGGCGGTTCGGGGGTACACCTTC	TRBD1	TRBV28	TRBJ1-2	many
CATSSASGRLTYEQYF	TGTGCCACCAGCAGTGCTAGCGGCCGTTTAACCTACGAGCAGTACTTC	TRBD2	TRBV15	TRBJ2-7	.
CASGLRLAGDPYEQYF	TGTGCCAGCGGCTTACGACTAGCGGGAGATCCCTACGAGCAGTACTTC	TRBD2	TRBV7-2	TRBJ2-7	.
CASSVLDTQYF	TGTGCCAGCAGTGTGTTGGATACGCAGTATTTT	.	TRBV2	TRBJ2-3	.
CASRTTGGGVGQPQHF	TGTGCCAGCAGGACAACAGGGGGCGGGGTAGGCCAGCCCCAGCATTTT	TRBD1	TRBV2	TRBJ1-5	many
CASSKAGTYNEQFF	TGTGCCAGTTCGAAGGCGGGGACTTACAATGAGCAGTTCTTC	.	TRBV7-2	TRBJ2-1	.
CASSPHNSVNTETFF	TGTGCCAGCAGCCCTCACAACTCCGTGAACACTGAAACTTTCTTT	.	TRBV28	TRBJ1-1	.
CASSKAQGREQYF	TGTGCCAGTAGTAAGGCACAGGGTCGAGAGCAGTACTTC	.	TRBV19	TRBJ2-7	few
CSGAGTSGSYEQYF	TGCAGTGGCGCCGGGACTAGCGGCTCCTACGAGCAGTACTTC	TRBD2	TRBV20-1	TRBJ2-7	.
CATSDLRGHSRTVEQYF	TGTGCCACCAGTGATTTGCGGGGGCACTCAAGGACCGTCGAGCAGTACTTC	.	TRBV24-1	TRBJ2-7	.